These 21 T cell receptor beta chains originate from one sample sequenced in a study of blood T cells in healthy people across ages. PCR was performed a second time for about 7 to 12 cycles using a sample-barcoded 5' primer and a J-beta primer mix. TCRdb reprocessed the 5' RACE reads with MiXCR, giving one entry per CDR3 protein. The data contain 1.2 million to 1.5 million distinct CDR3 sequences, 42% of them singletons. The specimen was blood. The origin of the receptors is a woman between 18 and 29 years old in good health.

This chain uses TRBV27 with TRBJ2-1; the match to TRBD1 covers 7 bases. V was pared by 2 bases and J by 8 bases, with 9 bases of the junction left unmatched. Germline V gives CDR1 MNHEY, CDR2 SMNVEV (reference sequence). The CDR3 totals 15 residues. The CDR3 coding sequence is TGTGCCAGCAGTTTAAGAGGGGGCGCGTTTTATGAGCAGTTCTTC. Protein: CASSLRGGAFYEQFF.

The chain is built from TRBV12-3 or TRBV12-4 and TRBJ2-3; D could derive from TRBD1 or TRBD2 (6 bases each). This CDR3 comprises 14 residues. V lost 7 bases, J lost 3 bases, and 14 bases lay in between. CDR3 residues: CASIRGQGTDTQYF. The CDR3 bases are TGTGCCAGCATTCGGGGGCAGGGGACAGATACGCAGTATTTT.

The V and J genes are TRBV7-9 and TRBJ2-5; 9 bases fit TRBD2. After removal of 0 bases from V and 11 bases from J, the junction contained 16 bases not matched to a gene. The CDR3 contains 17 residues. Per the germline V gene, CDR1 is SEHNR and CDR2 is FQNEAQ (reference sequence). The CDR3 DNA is TGTGCCAGCAGCTTAGCTGCGGGCGGGGGGGCCTACAATGAGCAGTACTTC. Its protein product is CASSLAAGGGAYNEQYF. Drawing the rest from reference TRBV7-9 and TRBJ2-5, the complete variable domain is DTGVSQNPRHKITKRGQNVTFRCDPISEHNRLYWYRQTLGQGPEFLTYFQNEAQLEKSRLLSDRFSAERPKGSFSTLEIQRTEQGDSAMYLCASSLAAGGGAYNEQYFGPGTRLLVL.

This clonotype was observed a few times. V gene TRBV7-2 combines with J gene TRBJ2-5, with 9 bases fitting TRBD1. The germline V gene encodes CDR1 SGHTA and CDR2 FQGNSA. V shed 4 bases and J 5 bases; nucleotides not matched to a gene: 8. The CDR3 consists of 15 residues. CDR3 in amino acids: CASSSQTGGYETQYF. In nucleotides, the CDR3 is TGTGCCAGCAGCTCCCAGACAGGGGGGTACGAGACCCAGTACTTC.

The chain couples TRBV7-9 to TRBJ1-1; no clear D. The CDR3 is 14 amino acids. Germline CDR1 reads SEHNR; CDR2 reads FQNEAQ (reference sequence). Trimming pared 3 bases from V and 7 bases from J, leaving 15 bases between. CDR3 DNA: TGTGCCAGCAGCTTCAAAGGTGGGAGTCTTGAAGCTTTCTTT. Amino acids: CASSFKGGSLEAFF.

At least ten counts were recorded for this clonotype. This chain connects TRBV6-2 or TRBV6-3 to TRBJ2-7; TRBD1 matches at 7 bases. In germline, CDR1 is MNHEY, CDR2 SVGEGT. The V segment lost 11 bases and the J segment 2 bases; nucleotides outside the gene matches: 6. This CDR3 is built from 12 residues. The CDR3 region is CASRTGTYEQYF. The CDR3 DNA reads TGTGCCTCCCGGACAGGAACCTACGAGCAGTACTTC.

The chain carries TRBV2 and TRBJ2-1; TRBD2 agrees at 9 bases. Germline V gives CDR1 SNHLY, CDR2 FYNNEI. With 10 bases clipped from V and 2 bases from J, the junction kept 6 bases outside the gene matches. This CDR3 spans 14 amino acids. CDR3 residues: CATLAGATYNEQFF. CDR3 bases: TGTGCCACGTTAGCGGGAGCAACCTACAATGAGCAGTTCTTC.

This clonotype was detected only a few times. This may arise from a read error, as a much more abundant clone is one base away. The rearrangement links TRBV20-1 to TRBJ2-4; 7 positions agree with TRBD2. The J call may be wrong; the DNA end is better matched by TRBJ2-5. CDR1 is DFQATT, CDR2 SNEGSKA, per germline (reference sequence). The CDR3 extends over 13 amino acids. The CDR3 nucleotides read TGCAGTGCTAGAGGATCTGGGAGGGGGACCCAGTACTTC. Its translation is CSARGSGRGTQYF.

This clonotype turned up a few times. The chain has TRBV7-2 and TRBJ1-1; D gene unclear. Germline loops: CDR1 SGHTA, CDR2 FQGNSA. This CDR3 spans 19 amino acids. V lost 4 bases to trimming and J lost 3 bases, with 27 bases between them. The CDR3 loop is CASSSAIIGPGRVDTEAFF. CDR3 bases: TGTGCCAGCAGCTCTGCCATAATAGGGCCCGGCCGGGTGGACACTGAAGCTTTCTTT.

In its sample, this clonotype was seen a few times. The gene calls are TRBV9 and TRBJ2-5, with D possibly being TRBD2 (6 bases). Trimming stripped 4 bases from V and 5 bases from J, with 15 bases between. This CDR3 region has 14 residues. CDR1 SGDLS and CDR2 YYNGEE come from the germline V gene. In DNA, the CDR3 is TGTGCCAGCAGCTTTCGGGGGTTGGACGAGACCCAGTACTTC. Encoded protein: CASSFRGLDETQYF.

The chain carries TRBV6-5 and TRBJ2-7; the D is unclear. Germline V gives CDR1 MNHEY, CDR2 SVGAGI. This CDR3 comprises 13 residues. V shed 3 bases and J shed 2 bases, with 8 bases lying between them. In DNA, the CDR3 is TGTGCCAGCAGTTATGGGCAGCCCTACGAGCAGTACTTC. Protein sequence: CASSYGQPYEQYF.

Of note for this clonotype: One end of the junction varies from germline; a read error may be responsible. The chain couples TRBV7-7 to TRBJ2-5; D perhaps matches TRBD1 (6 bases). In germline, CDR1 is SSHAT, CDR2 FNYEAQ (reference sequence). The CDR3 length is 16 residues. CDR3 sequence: CASSLGTPPAQETQYF. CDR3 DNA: TGTGCTAGCAGCTTAGGGACACCACCGGCCCAAGAGACCCAGTACTTC.

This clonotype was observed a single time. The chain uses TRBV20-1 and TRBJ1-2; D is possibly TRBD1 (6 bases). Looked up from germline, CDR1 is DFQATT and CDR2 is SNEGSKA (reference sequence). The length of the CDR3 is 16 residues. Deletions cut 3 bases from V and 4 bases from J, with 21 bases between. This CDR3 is CSARTPDGGRGYGYTF. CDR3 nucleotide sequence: TGCAGTGCTAGGACCCCTGACGGGGGCCGCGGCTATGGCTACACCTTC.

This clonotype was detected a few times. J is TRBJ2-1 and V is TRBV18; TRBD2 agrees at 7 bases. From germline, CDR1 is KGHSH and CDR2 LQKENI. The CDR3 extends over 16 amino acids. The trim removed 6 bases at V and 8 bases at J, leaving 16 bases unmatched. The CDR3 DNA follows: TGTGCCAGCTCCCTACGGGCCCCCGGGACTAATTATGAGCAGTTCTTC. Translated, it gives CASSLRAPGTNYEQFF.

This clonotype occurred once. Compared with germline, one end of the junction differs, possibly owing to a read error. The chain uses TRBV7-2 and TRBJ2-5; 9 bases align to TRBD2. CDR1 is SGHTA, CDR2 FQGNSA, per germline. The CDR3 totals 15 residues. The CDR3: CASSPHAGGQATQYF. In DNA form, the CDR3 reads TGTGCCAGCAGCCCCCATGCGGGAGGGCAAGCGACCCAGTACTTC.

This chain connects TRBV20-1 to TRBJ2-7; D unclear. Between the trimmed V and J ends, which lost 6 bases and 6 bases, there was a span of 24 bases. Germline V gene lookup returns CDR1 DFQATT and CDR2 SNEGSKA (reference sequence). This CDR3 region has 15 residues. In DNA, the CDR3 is TGCAGTGCCCCACCCCAACTAATTAACAGTTTCGAGCAGTACTTC. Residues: CSAPPQLINSFEQYF.

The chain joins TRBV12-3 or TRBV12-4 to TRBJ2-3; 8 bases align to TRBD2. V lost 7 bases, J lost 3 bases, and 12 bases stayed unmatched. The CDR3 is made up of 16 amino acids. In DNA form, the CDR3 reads TGTGCCAGCATCTTGGGGACTAGAGTATTGACAGATACGCAGTATTTT. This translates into CASILGTRVLTDTQYF.

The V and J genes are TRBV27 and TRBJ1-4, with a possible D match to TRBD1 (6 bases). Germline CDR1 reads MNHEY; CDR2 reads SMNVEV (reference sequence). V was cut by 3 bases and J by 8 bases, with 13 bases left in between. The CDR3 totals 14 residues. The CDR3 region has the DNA TGTGCCAGCAGTTTCTCAGGGGCCAGGGAAAAACTGTTTTTT. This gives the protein CASSFSGAREKLFF.

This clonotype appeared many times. For the CDR3, the DNA is TGCGCCAGCAGCCAAGAGACCAACAAAGTTGAGGGGCCCTACGAGCAGTACTTC. Translation: CASSQETNKVEGPYEQYF. The chain couples TRBV4-1 to TRBJ2-7; D may be TRBD1 or TRBD2 (5 bases each). CDR3 length: 18 amino acids. Germline V gives CDR1 MGHRA, CDR2 YSYEKL. Trimming left V 0 bases short and J 2 bases short, with 20 bases between.

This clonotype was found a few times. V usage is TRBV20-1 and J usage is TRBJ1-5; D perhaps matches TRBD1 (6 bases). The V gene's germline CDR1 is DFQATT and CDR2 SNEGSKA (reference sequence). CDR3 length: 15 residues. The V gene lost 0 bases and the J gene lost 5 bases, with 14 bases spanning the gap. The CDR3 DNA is TGCAGTGCTAGAGAACAGGGTTTTGATTATCAGCCCCAGCATTTT. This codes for CSAREQGFDYQPQHF.

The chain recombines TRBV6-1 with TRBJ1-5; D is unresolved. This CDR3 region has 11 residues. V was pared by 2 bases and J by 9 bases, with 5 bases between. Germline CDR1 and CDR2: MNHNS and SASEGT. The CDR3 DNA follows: TGTGCCAGCAGTGAACGACTGCCCCAGCATTTT. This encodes CASSERLPQHF.